Presented here are 23 T cell receptor beta chains from one specimen sequenced in a study of T cells after somatic rescue of genetic block. The method was immunoSEQ multiplex PCR; TCRdb's version includes in-frame clones alone and lacks a portion of them. This table has about 88,000 clones, just under 90% appearing once. The sample comprised peripheral blood mononuclear cells (PBMCs). These receptors came from a young woman.

This clone turned up a few times. V usage is TRBV18 and J usage is TRBJ2-1; weak D call: TRBD2 (5 bases). Deletions cut 3 bases from V and 5 bases from J, with 14 bases between. CDR1 and CDR2 from the germline V gene are KGHSH and LQKENI. The CDR3 extends over 15 amino acids. The CDR3 reads CASSPGILAHNEQFF. CDR3 sequence (DNA): TGTGCCAGCTCACCCGGGATTTTAGCGCACAATGAGCAGTTCTTC.

The gene calls are TRBV19 and TRBJ1-5; 9 nucleotides line up with TRBD1. Germline CDR1 reads LNHDA; CDR2 reads SQIVND (reference sequence). The CDR3 runs 14 residues. V dropped 3 bases and J dropped 5; count of bases not matched to a gene: 2. Written as DNA, the CDR3 is TGTGCCAGTAGTATTCGGACAGGGGATCAGCCCCAGCATTTT. It yields the protein CASSIRTGDQPQHF.

The gene calls are TRBV28 and TRBJ2-1; 14 nucleotides match TRBD2. This CDR3 comprises 20 residues. V was clipped by 4 bases and J by 2 bases; unmatched bases: 13. CDR1 is MDHEN and CDR2 is SYDVKM in the germline V gene. This CDR3 reads CASSWPEQGTSGRPYNEQFF. The CDR3 DNA follows: TGTGCCAGCAGTTGGCCCGAACAGGGGACTAGCGGGAGACCCTACAATGAGCAGTTCTTC.

This chain uses TRBV5-4 with TRBJ2-1, with D maybe TRBD1 (5 bases). Trimming left V 4 bases short and J 6 bases short, with 14 bases between. This CDR3 comprises 14 residues. The germline V gene encodes CDR1 SGHNT and CDR2 YYREEE (reference sequence). The CDR3 bases are TGTGCCAGCAGCCCCAGGGCGGAGCTCAATGAGCAGTTCTTC. This codes for CASSPRAELNEQFF.

The genes are TRBV5-6 and TRBJ1-1; D call uncertain. Trimming took off 4 bases at V and 7 bases at J, with 14 bases between the two ends. CDR3 size: 13 residues. Germline values: CDR1 SGHDT, CDR2 YYEEEE. The CDR3 DNA reads as TGTGCCAGCAGCCCCACTGGGCGGAGTGAAGCTTTCTTT. Its protein is CASSPTGRSEAFF.

This clone was recorded only once. V and J are TRBV5-5 and TRBJ1-5; 7 nucleotides align to TRBD1. Looked up from germline, CDR1 is SGHKS and CDR2 is YYEKEE (reference sequence). V lost 1 base to trimming and J lost 4 bases; unmatched junction nucleotides: 5. CDR3 length equals 15 residues. CDR3 nucleotides: TGTGCCAGCAGCTTGAGTTCGGACAGGAATCAGCCCCAGCATTTT. This translates into CASSLSSDRNQPQHF.

The rearrangement links TRBV6-5 to TRBJ2-5, with 11 bases that match TRBD2. The J call may be wrong; the DNA end is better matched by TRBJ2-7. This CDR3 contains 15 residues. Germline values: CDR1 MNHEY, CDR2 SVGAGI. Written as DNA, the CDR3 is TGTGCCAGCAGTTGGGTAGCGGGAGGGCCGGGCGAGCAGTACTTC. Its translation is CASSWVAGGPGEQYF.

V gene TRBV21-1 combines with J gene TRBJ1-1; TRBD1 is taken as the D call from the table, unchecked against the DNA. TRBV21-1 is classified as a pseudogene. The length of the CDR3 is 13 residues. The CDR3 DNA is TGTGCCAGACGAGGTGGGGGCCGCACTGAAGCTTTCTTT. The encoded protein is CARRGGGRTEAFF.

The chain carries TRBV6-5 and TRBJ2-7, with D possibly being TRBD2 (6 bases). CDR3 length: 14 amino acids. The germline gives CDR1 MNHEY, CDR2 SVGAGI. Trimming left V 5 bases short and J 7 bases short, with 18 bases between. CDR3 residues: CASSPTASGQEQYF. CDR3 in DNA: TGTGCCAGCAGTCCAACCGCCAGCGGGCAAGAGCAGTACTTC.

J is TRBJ2-2 and V is TRBV7-3; D is undetermined. The CDR3 spans 16 residues. V was trimmed by 2 bases and J by 3 bases, leaving 13 bases between them. The germline gives CDR1 SGHTA, CDR2 FQGTGA. The CDR3 region is CASSLFRSTYTGELFF. DNA for the CDR3: TGTGCCAGCAGCTTATTCCGGAGTACTTACACCGGGGAGCTGTTTTTT.

The V and J genes are TRBV6-5 and TRBJ2-7; unclear D gene. Germline V lookup: CDR1 MNHEY, CDR2 SVGAGI. CDR3 size: 11 residues. V was trimmed by 1 base and J by 5 bases, leaving 3 bases between them. CDR3 amino acids: CASSYYDEQYF. The CDR3 nucleotides are TGTGCCAGCAGTTACTACGACGAGCAGTACTTC.

The chain employs TRBV5-1 and TRBJ1-1, with TRBD1 as a possible D gene (6 bases). The CDR3 is 17 residues long. The V end lost 0 bases, the J end lost 5 bases, and 20 bases lay between the germline ends. Germline CDR1 reads SGHRS; CDR2 reads YFSETQ. CDR3 sequence: CASSLGDRGRVGTEAFF. In nucleotides, the CDR3 is TGCGCCAGCAGCTTGGGGGACCGGGGGCGAGTAGGGACTGAAGCTTTCTTT.

The rearrangement joins TRBV6-5 to TRBJ1-5, with D perhaps TRBD1 (5 bases). This CDR3 has 15 amino acids. Trimming shortened V by 4 bases and J by 5 bases, and 15 bases separated the two germline ends. CDR1 is MNHEY and CDR2 is SVGAGI in the germline V gene. The CDR3: CASSWTGTPDQPQHF. DNA of the CDR3: TGTGCCAGCAGTTGGACCGGGACCCCCGATCAGCCCCAGCATTTT.

V and J are TRBV18 and TRBJ2-3; 7 nucleotides match TRBD2. The CDR3 runs to 14 residues. J lost 6 bases, V lost 0 bases, and 3 bases had no gene match. The V gene's germline CDR1 is KGHSH and CDR2 LQKENI. CDR3 sequence: CASSPPGGPDTQYF. The CDR3 DNA follows: TGTGCCAGCTCACCACCGGGAGGGCCCGATACGCAGTATTTT.

This chain uses TRBV6-5 with TRBJ2-7; 13 bases are shared with TRBD2. The V gene's germline CDR1 is MNHEY and CDR2 SVGAGI. J was trimmed by 2 bases and V by 8 bases; bases with no gene match: 6. This CDR3 region has 15 residues. CDR3 protein: CASGSLAGGPYEQYF. The CDR3 nucleotides read TGTGCCAGCGGTTCACTAGCGGGAGGGCCCTACGAGCAGTACTTC.

This clone was picked up one time. The chain carries TRBV7-6 and TRBJ2-5, with D possibly matching TRBD1 (5 bases). V was cut by 4 bases and J by 1 base, with 13 bases left in between. CDR1 and CDR2 (germline): SGHVS, FNYEAQ. The CDR3 is 15 residues long. The CDR3 sequence is CASSSPTALQETQYF. The DNA of the CDR3 is TGTGCCAGCAGCTCGCCGACAGCCCTCCAAGAGACCCAGTACTTC. Looking up the rest from reference TRBV7-6 and TRBJ2-5 gives the full variable domain: GAGVSQSPRYKVTKRGQDVALRCDPISGHVSLYWYRQALGQGPEFLTYFNYEAQQDKSGLPNDRFSAERPEGSISTLTIQRTEQRDSAMYRCASSSPTALQETQYFGPGTRLLVL.

This chain connects TRBV19 to TRBJ1-3; no clear D gene. V was clipped by 1 base and J by 0 bases, with 7 bases between them. Germline CDR1 reads LNHDA; CDR2 reads SQIVND (reference sequence). The CDR3 has 15 residues. CDR3 nucleotide sequence: TGTGCCAGTAGTATAGCCGGAATCTCTGGAAACACCATATATTTT. This codes for CASSIAGISGNTIYF.

This sequence joins TRBV7-3 and TRBJ2-7; TRBD1 matches at 7 bases. Losses at the gene ends were 5 bases for V and 4 bases for J; bases not matched to a gene: 11. The CDR3 has 15 amino acids. CDR1 is SGHTA and CDR2 is FQGTGA in the germline V gene. The CDR3 loop reads CASSIQQGPLYEQYF. The DNA of the CDR3 is TGTGCCAGCAGCATTCAACAGGGGCCCCTATACGAGCAGTACTTC. Full variable domain (remainder filled in from reference TRBV7-3 and TRBJ2-7): GAGVSQTPSNKVTEKGKYVELRCDPISGHTALYWYRQSLGQGPEFLIYFQGTGAADDSGLPNDRFFAVRPEGSVSTLKIQRTERGDSAVYLCASSIQQGPLYEQYFGPGTRLTVT.

DNA for the CDR3: TGCGCCAGCAGCCAAGATCGGAGGCGGAACACTGAAGCTTTCTTT. Translated: CASSQDRRRNTEAFF. The chain joins TRBV4-1 to TRBJ1-1, with D hard to call. The CDR3 spans 15 residues. Germline V gives CDR1 MGHRA, CDR2 YSYEKL. V was clipped by 0 bases and J by 1 base, with 9 bases between them.

V and J are TRBV9 and TRBJ1-3, with D perhaps TRBD1 (5 bases). The germline CDR1 and CDR2 sequences are SGDLS and YYNGEE. Between the trimmed V and J ends, which lost 0 bases and 0 bases, there was a span of 10 bases. There are 16 residues in the CDR3. CDR3 residues: CASSVGDVHSGNTIYF. As DNA, the CDR3 is TGTGCCAGCAGCGTAGGGGACGTCCACTCTGGAAACACCATATATTTT.

V is TRBV4-3 and J is TRBJ1-4, with D possibly TRBD1 on 5 matching bases. This CDR3 contains 16 residues. The germline CDR1 and CDR2 sequences are LGHNA and YSLEER. Trimming left V 0 bases short and J 6 bases short, with 14 bases between. The CDR3 spells CASSQDRLTEDEKLFF. The CDR3, as DNA: TGCGCCAGCAGCCAAGATCGGTTGACAGAAGATGAAAAACTGTTTTTT.

CDR3 in DNA: TGTGCCAGCAGTGGCGACCCTGCCACCCCAGATACGCAGTATTTT. Translating gives CASSGDPATPDTQYF. The chain combines TRBV28 with TRBJ2-3, with D unclear. V shed 5 bases and J shed 4 bases, with 16 bases lying between them. The CDR3 contains 15 residues. Per the germline V gene, CDR1 is MDHEN and CDR2 is SYDVKM.

The table lists this clone with a count of one. The V and J genes are TRBV29-1 and TRBJ1-6; D not certain. This CDR3 region has 12 residues. CDR1 is SQVTM, CDR2 ANQGSEA, per germline. V lost 7 bases and J lost 7, with 11 bases in between. For the CDR3, the DNA is TGCAGCGCCGGGAGTCCGAATTCACCCCTCCACTTT. This sequence encodes CSAGSPNSPLHF.